Reported below is one T cell receptor beta chain. This specimen belongs to a study of control samples from healthy donors and cancer patients. Here immunoSEQ multiplex PCR was the method, and the copy in TCRdb shows in-frame clones only, minus some. The table records around 130,000 clones, 70% to 90% of them present only once. The receptor was derived from a man aged 45 to 65 in good health. Sequences were obtained from blood.

Here the CDR3 reads CASSPRDRGLDTIYF. The CDR3 DNA follows: TGCGCCAGCAGCCCCCGGGACAGGGGGTTAGACACCATATATTTT. The chain has TRBV4-1 and TRBJ1-3; 11 positions match TRBD1. There are 15 residues in the CDR3. In germline, CDR1 is MGHRA, CDR2 YSYEKL. V trimming: 4 bases; J trimming: 8 bases; junction bases outside the gene matches: 7.